Listed below are T cell receptor beta chains from one sample, sequenced in a study of CD8 T cells in ankylosing spondylitis. TCRdb analysed the 5' RACE reads with MiXCR anew, one entry per CDR3 protein. The data hold approximately 350,000 distinct CDR3 sequences, with roughly 14% observed a single time. Sequencing was performed on blood, either unsorted or a sorted T cell fraction (not recorded which). The receptor set was obtained from a male donor with ankylosing spondylitis or in good health (not recorded which). CDR3s include the opening cysteine and the closing phenylalanine or tryptophan. The D gene is left open where the match is weak. Expanded clones are given a class, and other clones once, few, many or no size at all.

size	D	J	V	CDR3	DNA
few	NA	TRBJ1-5	TRBV7-9	CASSLAGQYSNQPQHF	TGTGCCAGCAGCTTGGCTGGACAGTATAGCAATCAGCCCCAGCATTTT
NA	NA	TRBJ1-1	TRBV5-1	CASSLELGQGNEAFF	TGCGCCAGCAGCTTGGAATTAGGGCAGGGCAATGAAGCTTTCTTT
many	NA	TRBJ1-1	TRBV3-1	CASSPRAQEAFF	TGTGCCAGCAGCCCTCGGGCCCAAGAAGCTTTCTTT
NA	TRBD1	TRBJ1-2	TRBV5-1	CASTTGINGYTF	TGCGCCAGTACGACAGGGATTAATGGCTACACCTTC
many	NA	TRBJ2-2	TRBV28	CASSYPTGALNTGELFF	TGTGCCAGCAGTTACCCTACGGGGGCCCTTAACACCGGGGAGCTGTTTTTT
many	NA	TRBJ1-5	TRBV27	CASSLQTNQPQHF	TGTGCCAGCAGTTTACAGACTAATCAGCCCCAGCATTTT
many	TRBD1	TRBJ1-2	TRBV11-2	CASSLSSTGAYGYTF	TGTGCCAGCAGCTTAAGTAGTACAGGGGCCTATGGCTACACCTTC
NA	TRBD2	TRBJ2-1	TRBV4-2	CASSQGGGASGISYNEQFF	TGTGCCAGCAGCCAAGGGGGGGGAGCTAGCGGGATATCCTACAATGAGCAGTTCTTC
NA	NA	TRBJ2-5	TRBV20-1	CSARGSQGPGTQYF	TGCAGTGCTAGAGGGTCTCAGGGACCTGGGACCCAGTACTTC
few	TRBD2	TRBJ2-5	TRBV9	CASSTDFGGETQYF	TGTGCCAGCAGCACGGACTTCGGGGGGGAGACCCAGTACTTC
many	NA	TRBJ2-3	TRBV5-1	CASSFGHSDTQYF	TGCGCCAGCAGCTTTGGGCATTCAGATACGCAGTATTTT
few	TRBD1	TRBJ2-1	TRBV19	CASLSPGQGVNEQFF	TGTGCCAGCCTATCTCCCGGACAGGGCGTAAATGAGCAGTTCTTC
few	NA	TRBJ2-1	TRBV30	CAWSVGAEQFF	TGTGCCTGGAGTGTGGGGGCTGAGCAGTTCTTC
NA	TRBD1	TRBJ1-2	TRBV5-1	CATSGGGGIEGYTF	TGCGCCACATCCGGAGGGGGCGGCATTGAGGGCTACACCTTC
few	NA	TRBJ1-1	TRBV3-1	CASSQRDRGGAFF	TGTGCCAGCAGCCAAAGGGACCGCGGCGGGGCTTTCTTT
NA	NA	TRBJ2-1	TRBV9	CASSVLSLGIAEQFF	TGTGCCAGCAGCGTACTTTCCCTAGGGATAGCTGAGCAGTTCTTC
few	NA	TRBJ1-2	TRBV29-1	CSVEKGANYGYTF	TGCAGCGTTGAAAAGGGAGCTAACTATGGCTACACCTTC
few	NA	TRBJ2-1	TRBV5-5	CASSLDRKVINEQFF	TGTGCCAGCAGCTTAGACAGGAAGGTGATCAATGAGCAGTTCTTC
NA	TRBD1	TRBJ1-4	TRBV10-3	CAISNGTGSEKLFF	TGTGCCATCAGCAACGGGACAGGGAGTGAAAAACTGTTTTTT
NA	TRBD1	TRBJ1-3	TRBV25-1	CASSDPGQDSGNTIYF	TGTGCCAGCAGTGACCCGGGACAGGACTCTGGAAACACCATATATTTT
many	NA	TRBJ1-1	TRBV12-3/TRBV12-4	CASTARKFSEAFF	TGTGCCAGCACCGCCCGAAAGTTCTCTGAAGCTTTCTTT
many	NA	TRBJ2-3	TRBV7-2	CASSFQTRDTQYF	TGTGCCAGCAGCTTCCAGACTCGGGATACGCAGTATTTT
few	NA	TRBJ1-6	TRBV2	CASSVRGGMYNSPLHF	TGTGCCAGCAGTGTCCGAGGGGGGATGTATAATTCACCCCTCCACTTT
few	TRBD2	TRBJ2-3	TRBV5-1	CASSLAGSGGATDTQYF	TGCGCCAGCAGCTTGGCTGGTAGCGGGGGGGCCACAGATACGCAGTATTTT
NA	TRBD2	TRBJ2-6	TRBV12-3/TRBV12-4	CASSPRAGGSGANVLTF	TGTGCCAGCAGTCCCCGAGCGGGAGGCTCTGGGGCCAACGTCCTGACTTTC
few	NA	TRBJ1-1	TRBV4-2	CASSQDLGWNTEAFF	TGTGCCAGCAGCCAAGATCTCGGATGGAACACTGAAGCTTTCTTT
few	TRBD1	TRBJ1-4	TRBV20-1	CSARPGTGRRAELFF	TGCAGTGCTAGACCCGGGACAGGGAGAAGGGCCGAACTGTTTTTT
few	TRBD1	TRBJ2-5	TRBV12-3/TRBV12-4	CASRTTGGGETQYF	TGTGCCAGCAGGACGACAGGGGGCGGGGAGACCCAGTACTTC
few	TRBD2	TRBJ2-1	TRBV5-1	CASSLGVAGDEQFF	TGCGCCAGCAGCTTGGGCGTAGCGGGGGATGAGCAGTTCTTC
NA	NA	TRBJ1-1	TRBV5-1	CASSLSTAIGTEAFF	TGCGCCAGCAGCTTAAGTACAGCCATAGGTACTGAAGCTTTCTTT
NA	NA	TRBJ2-3	TRBV20-1	CSAYVPTADTQYF	TGCAGTGCTTACGTCCCGACAGCAGATACGCAGTATTTT
NA	NA	TRBJ2-3	TRBV5-6	CASSADRGTQYF	TGTGCCAGCAGCGCAGACAGAGGTACGCAGTATTTT
few	TRBD2	TRBJ2-2	TRBV4-2	CASSQDGLAGGTNTGELFF	TGTGCCAGCAGCCAAGATGGGCTAGCGGGAGGGACGAACACCGGGGAGCTGTTTTTT
few	NA	TRBJ1-1	TRBV5-1	CASTLGALNTEAFF	TGCGCCAGCACCCTGGGGGCACTGAACACTGAAGCTTTCTTT
NA	NA	TRBJ2-1	TRBV2	CASTEREGGHNEQFF	TGTGCCAGCACCGAGAGGGAGGGGGGCCACAATGAGCAGTTCTTC
few	NA	TRBJ2-7	TRBV27	CASSFAGLSSYEQYF	TGTGCCAGCAGTTTCGCGGGCCTGAGCTCCTACGAGCAGTACTTC
few	NA	TRBJ2-2	TRBV7-9	CASSHLVGSGELFF	TGTGCCAGCAGCCACCTCGTCGGGAGTGGGGAGCTGTTTTTT
few	TRBD2	TRBJ2-2	TRBV7-2	CASSTRTSAQGAGELFF	TGTGCCAGCAGCACTCGGACTAGCGCCCAAGGGGCCGGGGAGCTGTTTTTT
NA	NA	TRBJ1-2	TRBV5-5	CASSPTVYGYTF	TGTGCCAGCAGCCCGACCGTTTATGGCTACACCTTC
NA	NA	TRBJ2-7	TRBV12-3/TRBV12-4	CASSSDYTREQYF	TGTGCCAGCAGTTCTGACTACACTCGGGAGCAGTACTTC
NA	NA	TRBJ2-2	TRBV3-1	CASTLSGELFF	TGTGCCAGCACCCTGTCCGGGGAGCTGTTTTTT
few	TRBD2	TRBJ2-7	TRBV20-1	CSARGLAVSEQYF	TGCAGTGCCCGAGGACTAGCGGTCTCTGAGCAGTACTTC
few	NA	TRBJ1-5	TRBV12-3/TRBV12-4	CASGTGTVNQPQHF	TGTGCCAGCGGAACCGGGACGGTTAATCAGCCCCAGCATTTT
few	NA	TRBJ2-3	TRBV10-2	CASSEARVQRSTDTQYF	TGCGCCAGCAGTGAGGCAAGGGTACAGCGGAGCACAGATACGCAGTATTTT
few	NA	TRBJ1-5	TRBV19	CASRQDTVSNQPQHF	TGTGCCAGTAGACAAGACACTGTGAGCAATCAGCCCCAGCATTTT
NA	NA	TRBJ2-2	TRBV4-1	CASSQGPTNTGELFF	TGCGCCAGCAGCCAAGGACCGACGAACACCGGGGAGCTGTTTTTT
NA	NA	TRBJ2-5	TRBV4-1	CASSQARRGETQYF	TGCGCCAGCAGCCAAGCTCGACGGGGAGAGACCCAGTACTTC
NA	TRBD2	TRBJ2-2	TRBV9	CASSAGLETGELFF	TGTGCCAGCAGCGCGGGACTAGAGACCGGGGAGCTGTTTTTT
NA	NA	TRBJ1-1	TRBV12-5	CASAQFFMNTEAFF	TGTGCTAGTGCGCAGTTTTTTATGAACACTGAAGCTTTCTTT
NA	NA	TRBJ1-2	TRBV28	CASRGDRRNGYTF	TGTGCCAGCAGGGGGGATCGGAGGAATGGCTACACCTTC
NA	NA	TRBJ2-5	TRBV20-1	CSARVAPVRDQETQYF	TGCAGTGCTAGAGTAGCCCCAGTGAGGGATCAAGAGACCCAGTACTTC
many	TRBD1	TRBJ2-3	TRBV4-1	CASSQGQGNRDTQYF	TGCGCCAGCAGCCAAGGACAGGGGAACAGAGATACGCAGTATTTT
NA	NA	TRBJ1-1	TRBV6-1	CATVRGVGSEAFF	TGTGCCACCGTTCGGGGCGTTGGCAGCGAAGCTTTCTTT